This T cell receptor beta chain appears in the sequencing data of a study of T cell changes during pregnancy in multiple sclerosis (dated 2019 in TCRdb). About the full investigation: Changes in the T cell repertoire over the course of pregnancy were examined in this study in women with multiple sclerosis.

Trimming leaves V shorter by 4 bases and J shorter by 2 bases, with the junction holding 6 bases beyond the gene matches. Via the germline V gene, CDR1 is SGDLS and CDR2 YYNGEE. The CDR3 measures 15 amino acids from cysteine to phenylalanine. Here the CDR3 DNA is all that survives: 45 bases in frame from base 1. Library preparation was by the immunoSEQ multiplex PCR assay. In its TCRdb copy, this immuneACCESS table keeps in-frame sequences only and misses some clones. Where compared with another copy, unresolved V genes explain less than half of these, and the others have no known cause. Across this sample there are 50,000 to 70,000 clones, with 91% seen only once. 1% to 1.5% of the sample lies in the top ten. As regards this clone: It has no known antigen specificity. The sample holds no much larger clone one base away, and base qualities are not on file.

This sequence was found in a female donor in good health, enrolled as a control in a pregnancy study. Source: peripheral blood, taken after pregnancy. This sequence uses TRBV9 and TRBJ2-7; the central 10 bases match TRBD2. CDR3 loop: CASSPWTSGTYEQYF. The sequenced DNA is TGTGCCAGCAGCCCCTGGACTAGCGGCACCTACGAGCAGTACTTC.